Below, 25 T cell receptor beta chains from the same sample are listed, as sequenced in a study of blood T cell repertoires in COVID-19. Assay used: immunoSEQ multiplex PCR; TCRdb lists only in-frame clones, some missing. Counted here are some 300,000 clones, roughly 89% occurring once; the ten biggest clones make up less than 3.5%. Sequenced material: PBMCs or T cells enriched from blood (not recorded which). The receptors shown here come from a woman aged 45-59 years who had been exposed to COVID-19.

This chain joins TRBV19 and TRBJ2-7, with 8 bases lining up with TRBD1. Germline V gives CDR1 LNHDA, CDR2 SQIVND (reference sequence). The CDR3 is 13 residues long. The ends lost 5 bases at V and 5 bases at J; junction bases unmatched: 5. CDR3 bases: TGTGCCAGTAGTCCGACAGGGGTCCACGAGCAGTACTTC. This encodes CASSPTGVHEQYF.

V and J are TRBV28 and TRBJ2-2, with D perhaps matching TRBD2 (5 bases). The V end lost 9 bases, the J end lost 7 bases, and 15 bases lay between the germline ends. Germline loops: CDR1 MDHEN, CDR2 SYDVKM. The CDR3 is 13 amino acids. This CDR3 reads CASATNGHGELFF. The CDR3 DNA sequence: TGTGCCAGTGCGACTAACGGGCACGGGGAGCTGTTTTTT.

This chain connects TRBV27 to TRBJ2-1, with TRBD2 identical over 9 bases. Germline V gene lookup returns CDR1 MNHEY and CDR2 SMNVEV (reference sequence). The CDR3 is 13 residues long. V lost 8 bases to trimming and J lost 5 bases; unmatched junction nucleotides: 4. CDR3 loop: CASGGTSNNEQFF. Written as DNA, the CDR3 is TGTGCCAGCGGCGGGACTAGCAACAATGAGCAGTTCTTC.

In nucleotides, the CDR3 is TGCGCCAGCAGCTTGGCCGGGGTTACCGGGGGAAACACCATATATTTT. Its translation is CASSLAGVTGGNTIYF. V usage is TRBV5-1 and J usage is TRBJ1-3; the D is unclear. Trimming left V 0 bases short and J 4 bases short, with 14 bases between. Germline lookup yields CDR1 SGHRS and CDR2 YFSETQ. The CDR3 has 16 amino acids.

The J gene is TRBJ2-1, the V gene TRBV21-1; TRBD1 is the table's D call, not checked against the DNA. TRBV21-1 is noted as a pseudogene. The CDR3 is 16 amino acids. This CDR3 is CASSKDTRQGRNEQFF. The CDR3 DNA reads TGTGCCAGCAGCAAAGATACCCGTCAGGGTCGGAATGAGCAGTTCTTC.

The chain joins TRBV3-1 (or the pseudogene TRBV3-2) to TRBJ1-5; D uncertain. CDR3 size: 13 residues. The germline V and J ends were trimmed by 4 bases and 5 bases, with 9 bases remaining between them. CDR1 and CDR2 from the germline V gene are LGHDT and YNNKEL (reference sequence). DNA for the CDR3: TGTGCCAGCAGCCCAGACGGGGATCAGCCCCAGCATTTT. Amino acids: CASSPDGDQPQHF.

The chain combines TRBV2 with TRBJ1-2; 8 nucleotides line up with TRBD1. The CDR3 consists of 15 residues. Trimming cost V 3 bases and J 2 bases; bases outside gene matches: 5. CDR1 and CDR2 from the germline V gene are SNHLY and FYNNEI. As DNA, the CDR3 is TGTGCCAGCAGTGACCTAAGACAGGGGAACTATGGCTACACCTTC. Translation gives CASSDLRQGNYGYTF.

The chain carries TRBV28 and TRBJ1-6; 7 bases match TRBD1. J lost 5 bases, V lost 5 bases, and 12 bases had no gene match. The CDR3 consists of 17 residues. Per the germline V gene, CDR1 is MDHEN and CDR2 is SYDVKM. In DNA form, the CDR3 reads TGTGCCAGCAGTCCAACTCTACAGGGGTTTAATAATTCACCCCTCCACTTT. This translates into CASSPTLQGFNNSPLHF.

The CDR3 DNA follows: TGTGCCAGCAGTGCGGACTTTTCCCAGCATTTT. Translating it yields CASSADFSQHF. The J gene is TRBJ1-5, the V gene TRBV28; D call uncertain. Trimming left V 5 bases short and J 11 bases short, with 10 bases between. The CDR3 spans 11 residues. Germline V gene lookup returns CDR1 MDHEN and CDR2 SYDVKM.

The gene calls are TRBV25-1 and TRBJ1-1; 9 nucleotides line up with TRBD1. With 6 bases clipped from V and 3 bases from J, the junction kept 5 bases outside the gene matches. Germline assignment: CDR1 MGHDK and CDR2 SYGVNS. The CDR3 covers 14 residues. The CDR3 loop reads CASRRTGEDTEAFF. The CDR3, as DNA: TGTGCCAGCAGGAGGACAGGGGAGGACACTGAAGCTTTCTTT.

The chain is built from TRBV18 and TRBJ2-5; 8 bases map to TRBD1. Germline V gene sequence: CDR1 KGHSH, CDR2 LQKENI. The CDR3 extends over 15 amino acids. Losses at the gene ends were 6 bases for V and 1 base for J; bases not matched to a gene: 7. Here the CDR3 reads CASSQLQGVQETQYF. The CDR3 DNA reads as TGTGCCAGCTCGCAACTACAGGGGGTCCAAGAGACCCAGTACTTC.

Concerning this clone itself: One end of the junction is discordant with germline, which a read error may explain. The chain combines TRBV29-1 with TRBJ2-1, with 7 bases aligning to TRBD2. The CDR3 spans 16 residues. The germline CDR1 and CDR2 sequences are SQVTM and ANQGSEA. CDR3 coding DNA: TGCAGCGTAGATATACGGGGGGTGAGCTCCTACAATGAGCGGTTCTTC. Translating gives CSVDIRGVSSYNERFF.

The rearrangement joins TRBV10-3 to TRBJ1-5; 9 bases agree with TRBD1. The CDR3 spans 15 residues. V shed 0 bases, J shed 4 bases, and the junction held 1 base outside the gene matches. CDR1 and CDR2 (germline): ENHRY, SYGVKD. As DNA, the CDR3 is TGTGCCATCAGTGAGTCGGGACAGGGAAATCAGCCCCAGCATTTT. Amino acids: CAISESGQGNQPQHF.

The J gene is TRBJ2-7, the V gene TRBV5-4; 7 bases fit TRBD2. CDR1 and CDR2 (germline): SGHNT, YYREEE (reference sequence). The CDR3 has 14 residues. Trimming at V came to 1 base and at J to 3 bases, leaving 4 bases not matched to a gene. CDR3 sequence: CASSLSGGFYEQYF. CDR3 DNA: TGTGCCAGCAGCTTGTCGGGGGGTTTCTACGAGCAGTACTTC.

This clone is a singleton in its sample. This chain uses TRBV6-2 or TRBV6-3 with TRBJ1-1; no firm D call. Germline lookup yields CDR1 MNHEY and CDR2 SVGEGT. V lost 5 bases, J lost 0 bases, and 7 bases lay in between. The CDR3 is 13 amino acids. The CDR3 here is CASSPRLNTEAFF. CDR3 sequence (DNA): TGTGCCAGCAGTCCCCGTTTGAACACTGAAGCTTTCTTT.

This clone has a handful of counts. The chain has TRBV27 and TRBJ1-6; TRBD1 might be the D (6 bases). Germline loops: CDR1 MNHEY, CDR2 SMNVEV (reference sequence). This CDR3 has 15 amino acids. Trimming took 6 bases from V and 2 from J, leaving 11 bases between them. CDR3 residues: CASSPQGTYNSPLHF. The CDR3 DNA is TGTGCCAGCAGCCCACAGGGAACCTATAATTCACCCCTCCACTTT.

The V call is TRBV10-3, the J call TRBJ1-5; tentatively, D is TRBD1 (6 bases). Deletions cut 3 bases from V and 4 bases from J, with 7 bases between. The CDR3 has 13 residues. The V gene's germline CDR1 is ENHRY and CDR2 SYGVKD. In DNA form, the CDR3 reads TGTGCCATCAGTGAACAGGGAAATCAGCCCCAGCATTTT. It translates to CAISEQGNQPQHF.

The chain carries TRBV30 and TRBJ1-1; the D gene is possibly TRBD1 (5 bases). The V gene lost 8 bases and the J gene lost 6 bases, with 22 bases spanning the gap. Per germline, CDR1 GTSNPN and CDR2 SVGIG (reference sequence). The CDR3 length is 14 residues. DNA of the CDR3: TGTGCCGGGGGGACCAGGGTTGGAGTCCCTGAAGCTTTCTTT. It translates to CAGGTRVGVPEAFF.

This chain joins TRBV6-5 and TRBJ1-2; 9 nucleotides line up with TRBD1. Trimming at V came to 6 bases and at J to 5 bases, leaving 7 bases not matched to a gene. The CDR3 totals 14 residues. Germline V lookup: CDR1 MNHEY, CDR2 SVGAGI. CDR3 coding DNA: TGTGCCAGCAGCTCCAGGACAGGGGATTATGGCTACACCTTC. Its protein is CASSSRTGDYGYTF.

The genes are TRBV6-5 and TRBJ1-1; perhaps TRBD1 as D (6 bases). The CDR3 loop spans 15 amino acids. The germline CDR1 and CDR2 sequences are MNHEY and SVGAGI. V lost 2 bases and J lost 1, with 11 bases in between. This CDR3 is CASSYPGARNTEAFF. The CDR3 region has the DNA TGTGCCAGCAGTTACCCAGGGGCCAGGAACACTGAAGCTTTCTTT.

The genes are TRBV7-9 and TRBJ1-6, with TRBD1 matching over 9 bases. The J segment lost 6 bases and the V segment lost 5 bases, leaving 11 bases of the junction unmatched. The CDR3 consists of 17 residues. Germline lookup yields CDR1 SEHNR and CDR2 FQNEAQ (reference sequence). The CDR3 sequence: CASSRTGTGLFNSPLHF. The CDR3 bases are TGTGCCAGCAGCCGGACGGGGACAGGGCTATTTAATTCACCCCTCCACTTT.

This clone has only a few counts. J is TRBJ2-5 and V is TRBV27; TRBD2 matches at 8 bases. V lost 5 bases and J lost 7; bases outside the gene matches: 15. This CDR3 spans 16 amino acids. Germline V gene data show CDR1 as MNHEY and CDR2 as SMNVEV (reference sequence). The CDR3, as DNA: TGTGCCAGCAGTCCCCTTCAAGCGGGGGCCCTAAGGACCCAGTACTTC. This sequence encodes CASSPLQAGALRTQYF.

This rearrangement joins TRBV7-9 to TRBJ2-1; the D is unclear. Trimming stripped 4 bases from V and 12 bases from J, with 16 bases between. This CDR3 region has 13 residues. Germline V gene lookup returns CDR1 SEHNR and CDR2 FQNEAQ (reference sequence). CDR3 DNA sequence: TGTGCCAGCAGCTCACCCCACCCTTCGCGGCAGTTCTTC. It is translated as CASSSPHPSRQFF.

This chain links TRBV18 with TRBJ2-5; maybe TRBD1 (6 bases). The CDR3 spans 14 residues. Germline V gives CDR1 KGHSH, CDR2 LQKENI. The V end lost 3 bases, the J end lost 2 bases, and 10 bases lay between the germline ends. The CDR3 sequence is CASSPGTTQETQYF. The CDR3 bases are TGTGCCAGCTCACCGGGGACAACTCAAGAGACCCAGTACTTC.

The rearrangement links TRBV10-3 to TRBJ2-1, with 9 nucleotides matching TRBD2. J gave up 4 bases and V 5 bases, and 6 bases lay outside the gene matches. The CDR3 is 15 amino acids. Germline values: CDR1 ENHRY, CDR2 SYGVKD. CDR3 protein: CAISRAGGPYNEQFF. As DNA, the CDR3 is TGTGCCATCAGTAGGGCGGGGGGGCCTTACAATGAGCAGTTCTTC.